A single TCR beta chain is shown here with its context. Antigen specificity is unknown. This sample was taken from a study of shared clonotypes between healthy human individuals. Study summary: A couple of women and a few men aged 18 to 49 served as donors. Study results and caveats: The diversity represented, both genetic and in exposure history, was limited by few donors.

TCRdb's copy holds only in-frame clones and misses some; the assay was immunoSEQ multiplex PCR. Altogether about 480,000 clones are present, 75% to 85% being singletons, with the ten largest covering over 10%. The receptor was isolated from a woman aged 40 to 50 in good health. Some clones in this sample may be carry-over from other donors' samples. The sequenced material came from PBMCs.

The CDR3 is CASSLAGSGFEQYF. CDR3 bases: TGTGCCAGCAGCTTAGCCGGGAGCGGCTTCGAGCAGTACTTC. The genes are TRBV7-2 and TRBJ2-5; D perhaps matches TRBD2 (6 bases). The end of the DNA fits TRBJ2-7 better, so the J call may be wrong. Per the germline V gene, CDR1 is SGHTA and CDR2 is FQGNSA. CDR3 length: 14 residues.